This T cell receptor beta chain was identified during a study of cytomegalovirus exposure and HLA in healthy donors. Germline CDR1 reads SGHRS; CDR2 reads YFSETQ. The CDR3 covers 13 residues. The germline V and J ends were trimmed by 5 bases and 7 bases, with 13 bases remaining between them. This PCR relied on a set of 60 Vbeta primers and 13 Jbeta primers. This table comes from immunoSEQ multiplex PCR, and its TCRdb copy is limited to in-frame clones, with some not included. The table lists approximately 75,000 clones, roughly 71% of them singletons, with around 10% in the top ten. The TCR comes from a woman in her sixties in good health and CMV-seropositive. The V call is TRBV5-1, the J call TRBJ2-4; D is unresolved. Material: PBMCs. CDR3 sequence: CASSLAAENIQYF. The CDR3 region has the DNA TGCGCCAGCAGTCTTGCCGCGGAGAACATTCAGTACTTC.